Listed below are T cell receptor beta chains from one sample, sequenced in a study of blood T cell repertoires in COVID-19. Some clones are missing from TCRdb's copy, which holds only in-frame ones; the method was immunoSEQ multiplex PCR. The table has roughly 110,000 clones, 75% to 90% seen once. The specimen was peripheral blood. The receptors come from a woman aged 55-69 years with COVID-19, enrolled during active disease. The CDR3 runs from the conserved cysteine through the conserved F or W. The order of the fields is clone size, J gene, CDR3 length, V gene, D gene, CDR3 DNA, CDR3 protein. D genes are given only for firm matches. Some rows have no size entry. The others give once, few or many, or a class for an expanded clone.

few,TRBJ1-2,12,TRBV10-3,.,TGTGCCATCAGTGAGCCATCTTCGGGAGGGAAATTC,CAISEPSSGGKF
.,TRBJ1-2,15,TRBV25-1,.,TGTGCCAGCAGTGAGGAGGCGGGAATCGACTATGGCTACACCTTC,CASSEEAGIDYGYTF
few,TRBJ1-2,16,TRBV7-3,.,TGTGCCAGCAGCTTAACCCCGGACAGTCGCCTCTATGGCTACACCTTC,CASSLTPDSRLYGYTF
few,TRBJ2-2,11,TRBV28,.,TGTGCCAGCACCGAACAGGGGGAGCTGTTTTTT,CASTEQGELFF
.,TRBJ2-7,16,TRBV18,.,TGTGCCAGCTCACCCCGGGCCGGGGGATCCGAGAACGAGCAGTACTTC,CASSPRAGGSENEQYF
.,TRBJ2-5,13,TRBV12-5,TRBD2,TGTGCTAGTGGTTTGGGGGGGGGAGAGACCCAGTACTTC,CASGLGGGETQYF
.,TRBJ1-6,15,TRBV9,.,TGTGCCAGCAGCGTAGGCCAAGGGACAAATTCACCCCTCCACTTT,CASSVGQGTNSPLHF
.,TRBJ2-3,16,TRBV24-1,TRBD1,TGTGCCACCAGTGACCGAGGACAGGGTCTGTCGGATACGCAGTATTTT,CATSDRGQGLSDTQYF
.,TRBJ1-5,16,TRBV12-5,.,TGTGCTAGTGGTCCTCCGACAGGAAAATCTTTTCAGCCCCAGCATTTT,CASGPPTGKSFQPQHF
few,TRBJ2-4,17,TRBV2,TRBD2,TGTGCCAGCAGTGAATTCACCTTAGCGGGGGGAAAAAACATTCAGTACTTC,CASSEFTLAGGKNIQYF
.,TRBJ1-2,14,TRBV4-3,TRBD1,TGCGCCAGCAGCCAAACACAGGGGGCGTACGGCTACACCTTC,CASSQTQGAYGYTF
.,TRBJ2-2,17,TRBV7-8,TRBD2,TGTGCCAGCAGCTTAGTCTCGGCTAGCGGGGGTCCCGGGGAGCTGTTTTTT,CASSLVSASGGPGELFF
few,TRBJ1-5,12,TRBV6-6,.,TGTGCCAGCTCGGTAGACAATCAGCCCCAGCATTTT,CASSVDNQPQHF
.,TRBJ2-7,14,TRBV9,TRBD1,TGTGCCAGCAGCTCAACCGGGACAGGGGACGAGCAGTACTTC,CASSSTGTGDEQYF
.,TRBJ2-5,12,TRBV20-1,.,TGCAGTGCTAGTAGAGTACAAGAGACCCAGTACTTC,CSASRVQETQYF
.,TRBJ1-1,13,TRBV10-3,TRBD1,TGTGCCATCAGTTACAGGGGGCCCGCTGAAGCTTTCTTT,CAISYRGPAEAFF
.,TRBJ2-7,17,TRBV5-6,TRBD1,TGTGCCAGCAGCTTCGGTTTTATGACAGGGGGAGCCTACGAGCAGTACTTC,CASSFGFMTGGAYEQYF
.,TRBJ1-3,17,TRBV10-3,TRBD1,TGTGCCATTCTCGGGACAGGGGGAAATTTGTCTGGAAACACCATATATTTT,CAILGTGGNLSGNTIYF
.,TRBJ1-1,16,TRBV7-9,TRBD1,TGTGCCAGCAGCGTCGGGACAGGGGCCGTGAACACTGAAGCTTTCTTT,CASSVGTGAVNTEAFF
once,TRBJ2-2,17,TRBV18,TRBD2,TGTGCCAGCTCACCGCTAGCGGGGGGCACGAACACCGGGGAGCTGTTTTTT,CASSPLAGGTNTGELFF
few,TRBJ1-2,14,TRBV9,.,TGTGCCAGCAGCGCCCGGGACAAGAACTATGGCTACACCTTC,CASSARDKNYGYTF
.,TRBJ1-2,13,TRBV4-1,.,TGCGCCAGCAGCACCGACTTTACATCCGGCTACACCTTC,CASSTDFTSGYTF
.,TRBJ2-7,13,TRBV15,.,TGTGCCACCAGCCCGGTGAGATCCTACGAGCAGTACTTC,CATSPVRSYEQYF
few,TRBJ2-7,15,TRBV11-1,TRBD1,TGTGCCAGCAGCCGCGGGACAGGGGGCCTCGTCGAGCAGTACTTC,CASSRGTGGLVEQYF
.,TRBJ2-7,14,TRBV19,.,TGTGCCACCCAAGCCACAGGCCTATCCTACGAGCAGTACTTC,CATQATGLSYEQYF
.,TRBJ1-2,12,TRBV5-4,TRBD1,TGTGCCAGCAGCTTACAGGGGGATGGCTACACCTTC,CASSLQGDGYTF
.,TRBJ2-3,15,TRBV5-1,TRBD1,TGCGCCAGCAGCTTGGGGGACAGCAGCACAGATACGCAGTATTTT,CASSLGDSSTDTQYF
.,TRBJ2-7,16,TRBV15,TRBD1,TGTGCCACCAGCAGAGATTTAGGGACAGGGGTCCAGGAGCAGTACTTC,CATSRDLGTGVQEQYF
.,TRBJ1-2,14,TRBV28,TRBD1,TGTGCCAGCACCCGGACAGGGTGGGGCTATGGCTACACCTTC,CASTRTGWGYGYTF
.,TRBJ2-7,14,TRBV3-1/TRBV3-2,.,TGTGCCAGCAGCCATCTCCAGGGGATCCACGAGCAGTACTTC,CASSHLQGIHEQYF
.,TRBJ2-3,15,TRBV5-1,.,TGCGCCAGCAGCTTGGGACTAGGAACCACAGATACGCAGTATTTT,CASSLGLGTTDTQYF
.,TRBJ2-3,15,TRBV19,TRBD1,TGTGCCAGTAGTCGGACAGGGGGTAGCACAGATACGCAGTATTTT,CASSRTGGSTDTQYF
few,TRBJ2-1,18,TRBV19,TRBD2,TGTGCCAGTAGTATAATTGGACTAGCGGGGGGGTCTCGCAATGAGCAGTTCTTC,CASSIIGLAGGSRNEQFF
few,TRBJ1-4,13,TRBV7-3,TRBD1,TGTGCCAGCAGCGTCAGGGGGAATGAAAAACTGTTTTTT,CASSVRGNEKLFF
.,TRBJ1-1,15,TRBV5-4,.,TGTGCCAGCACCCGCGAGAAGTTTGAGAACACTGAAGCTTTCTTT,CASTREKFENTEAFF
.,TRBJ1-1,14,TRBV15,TRBD1,TGTGCCACCAGCAGGCAGAGGACAGGTATAGAAGCTTTCTTT,CATSRQRTGIEAFF
few,TRBJ1-6,15,TRBV15,TRBD1,TGTGCCACCAGCCAGGGACAGAGCTATAATTCACCCCTCCACTTT,CATSQGQSYNSPLHF
.,TRBJ1-4,17,TRBV5-8,TRBD1,TGTGCCAGCAGTTCCGGGGCAGGGGGGCGCTTAGGAGAAAAACTGTTTTTT,CASSSGAGGRLGEKLFF
.,TRBJ2-1,15,TRBV3-1/TRBV3-2,TRBD2,TGTGCCAGCAGCCACGGCGGGGGGGCCGACAATGAGCAGTTCTTC,CASSHGGGADNEQFF
.,TRBJ2-2,15,TRBV7-8,.,TGTGCCAGCGAACGTAGGCAAGGAGGGAGCGGGGAGCTGTTTTTT,CASERRQGGSGELFF
.,TRBJ1-4,17,TRBV13,TRBD1,TGTGCCAGCAGCCCGAGGGACAGATATGCAGCTAATGAAAAACTGTTTTTT,CASSPRDRYAANEKLFF
.,TRBJ2-3,13,TRBV7-3,.,TGTGCCAGCAGCTTACCTAGTTCAGATACGCAGTATTTT,CASSLPSSDTQYF
.,TRBJ2-3,16,TRBV13,.,TGTGCCAGCAGCTTACGCAGGACAGTTAGCACAGATACGCAGTATTTT,CASSLRRTVSTDTQYF
few,TRBJ1-1,15,TRBV11-2,.,TGTGCCAGCAGCTTTACAGGGATCATGAACACTGAAGCTTTCTTT,CASSFTGIMNTEAFF
.,TRBJ1-6,15,TRBV27,TRBD1,TGTGCCAGCAGGCAGGGGGCGCCCCGTAATTCACCCCTCCACTTT,CASRQGAPRNSPLHF
.,TRBJ2-3,15,TRBV18,TRBD1,TGTGCCAGCTCACCTACAGGGGACCCCACAGATACGCAGTATTTT,CASSPTGDPTDTQYF
.,TRBJ2-5,14,TRBV4-2,TRBD1,TGTGCCAGCAGCCGGAACAGGGGGCTAGAGACCCAGTACTTC,CASSRNRGLETQYF
.,TRBJ1-2,16,TRBV24-1,TRBD1,TGTGCCACCAGTGACCGGGACAGCCCCCCGGATCGGGGCTACACCTTC,CATSDRDSPPDRGYTF